This T cell receptor beta chain derives from a study of blood T cell repertoires in COVID-19. Study as a whole: The United States, Italy and Spain were the sources of the acute and convalescent COVID-19 samples. Sample material is recorded as cDNA or gDNA derived from T cells, B-cell-depleted T cells, or PBMCs.

Original processing notes: The assay estimated nucleated cells by amplifying reference gene primers. Assay used: immunoSEQ multiplex PCR; TCRdb lists only in-frame clones, some missing. V and J calls and clone size are given by that table; D and trimming were obtained from the DNA. Among some 270,000 clones, roughly nine tenths were seen once, and the ten largest hold roughly 4.8%. The CDR3 consists of 15 residues. Germline loops: CDR1 SGHNT, CDR2 YYREEE (reference sequence). V shed 3 bases and J shed 7 bases, with 14 bases lying between them. The gene calls are TRBV5-4 and TRBJ1-6; D remains ambiguous. Sequencing used peripheral blood. This TCR derives from a woman aged 35 to 49 who had recovered from COVID-19. CDR3 protein: CASSSQKEPNSPLHF. CDR3 nucleotide sequence: TGTGCCAGCAGCTCCCAAAAAGAGCCCAATTCACCCCTCCACTTT.